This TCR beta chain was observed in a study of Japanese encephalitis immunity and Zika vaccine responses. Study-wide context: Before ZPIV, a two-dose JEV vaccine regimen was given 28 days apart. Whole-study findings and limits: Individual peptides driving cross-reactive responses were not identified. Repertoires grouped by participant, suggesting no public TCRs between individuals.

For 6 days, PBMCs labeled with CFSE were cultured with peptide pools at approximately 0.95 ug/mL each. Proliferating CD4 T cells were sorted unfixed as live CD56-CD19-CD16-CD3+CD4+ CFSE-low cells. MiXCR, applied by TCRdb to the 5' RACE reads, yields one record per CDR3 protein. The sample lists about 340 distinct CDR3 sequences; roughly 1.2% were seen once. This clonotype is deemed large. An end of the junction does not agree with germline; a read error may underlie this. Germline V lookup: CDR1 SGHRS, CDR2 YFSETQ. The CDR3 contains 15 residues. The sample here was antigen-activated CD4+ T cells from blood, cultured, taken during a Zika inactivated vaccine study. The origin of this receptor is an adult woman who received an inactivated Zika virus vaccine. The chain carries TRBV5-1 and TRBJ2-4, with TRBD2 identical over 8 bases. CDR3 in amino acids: CASSLGDPGGNIQYF. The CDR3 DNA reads TGCGCCAGCAGTTTGGGGGACCCGGGGGGGAACATTCAGTACTTC.